Below, 15 T cell receptor beta chains from the same sample are listed, as sequenced in a study of shared clonotypes between healthy human individuals. The data were produced by immunoSEQ multiplex PCR, yet TCRdb's version contains in-frame clones alone and is incomplete. The table records around 530,000 clones, roughly 79% of them present only once. Sequencing used PBMCs. The receptors shown here come from a woman aged 40 to 55 in good health. Some clones in this sample may be carry-over from other donors' samples.

The CDR3 DNA follows: TGTGCCAGCAGCGTAACACCTTGGGCAGATACGCAGTATTTT. This gives the protein CASSVTPWADTQYF. The chain uses TRBV9 and TRBJ2-3, with D unresolved. The germline V and J ends were trimmed by 1 base and 4 bases, with 10 bases remaining between them. Looked up from germline, CDR1 is SGDLS and CDR2 is YYNGEE. The CDR3 runs 14 residues.

The genes are TRBV11-3 and TRBJ2-6; 10 positions match TRBD1. Unmatched junction bases numbered 0, after V lost 1 base and J lost 0 bases. The CDR3 covers 17 residues. Germline loops: CDR1 SGHNT, CDR2 YENEEA. CDR3 region: CASSLGQGASGANVLTF. CDR3 nucleotide sequence: TGTGCCAGCAGCTTAGGACAGGGGGCCTCTGGGGCCAACGTCCTGACTTTC.

The V gene is TRBV27, the J gene TRBJ2-1, with 7 bases matching TRBD2. After removal of 5 bases from V and 8 bases from J, the junction contained 15 bases not matched to a gene. Germline V lookup: CDR1 MNHEY, CDR2 SMNVEV (reference sequence). The CDR3 has 16 amino acids. Written as DNA, the CDR3 is TGTGCCAGCAGTCCACCCCCTGGGGCGGGGAGGGATGAGCAGTTCTTC. The encoded protein is CASSPPPGAGRDEQFF.

Many counts were recorded for this clone. The chain recombines TRBV11-2 with TRBJ1-4; D is ambiguous. CDR3 length equals 12 residues. Germline CDR1 and CDR2: SGHAT and FQNNGV. Trimming removed 5 bases at V and 12 bases at J, with 13 bases between. CDR3 residues: CASSLVYEELFF. The CDR3 DNA is TGTGCCAGCAGCCTAGTTTACGAAGAACTGTTTTTT.

This clone was counted ten times or more. In the same sample, other DNA sequences code for this CDR3. J is TRBJ2-5 and V is TRBV5-4; 8 bases are a match to TRBD2. This CDR3 is 13 amino acids long. CDR1 and CDR2 (germline): SGHNT, YYREEE (reference sequence). V shed 7 bases and J 6 bases; nucleotides not matched to a gene: 8. CDR3: CASQSGSRKTQYF. The DNA for the CDR3 is TGTGCCAGCCAGAGCGGGAGCAGGAAGACCCAGTACTTC.

This rearrangement joins TRBV19 to TRBJ2-1; 9 bases fit TRBD2. This CDR3 has 15 amino acids. V shed 1 base and J 9 bases; nucleotides not matched to a gene: 7. Germline CDR1 LNHDA, CDR2 SQIVND (reference sequence). CDR3 nucleotides: TGTGCCAGTAGTATAGGGGTAGCGGGAGTAAGTGAGCAGTTCTTC. Encoded protein: CASSIGVAGVSEQFF.

The chain recombines TRBV5-5 with TRBJ2-4; D remains ambiguous. From germline, CDR1 is SGHKS and CDR2 YYEKEE (reference sequence). The CDR3 is 16 amino acids. V was trimmed by 0 bases and J by 0 bases, leaving 10 bases between them. CDR3 bases: TGTGCCAGCAGCTTGGTCACTGCCCTAGCCAAAAACATTCAGTACTTC. Protein sequence: CASSLVTALAKNIQYF. Supplemented by reference TRBV5-5 and TRBJ2-4, the full variable domain reads DAGVTQSPTHLIKTRGQQVTLRCSPISGHKSVSWYQQVLGQGPQFIFQYYEKEERGRGNFPDRFSARQFPNYSSELNVNALLLGDSALYLCASSLVTALAKNIQYFGAGTRLSVL.

This clone has only one observation. The rearrangement uses TRBV5-5 and TRBJ2-1; maybe TRBD1 (5 bases). Germline values: CDR1 SGHKS, CDR2 YYEKEE (reference sequence). The CDR3 contains 15 residues. V was pared by 5 bases and J by 7 bases, with 19 bases between. The CDR3 loop is CASSPRTPFYNEQFF. DNA for the CDR3: TGTGCCAGCAGTCCCAGGACACCTTTTTATAATGAGCAGTTCTTC.

This clone has ten or more counts. The gene calls are TRBV5-1 and TRBJ2-2; 9 bases are shared with TRBD1. Germline CDR1 and CDR2: SGHRS and YFSETQ. Germline trimming cut 1 base from V and 6 bases from J; bases unmatched to any gene: 1. The CDR3 consists of 14 residues. Here the CDR3 DNA reads TGCGCCAGCAGCTTGACAGGGGGCCCCGGGGAGCTGTTTTTT. Translation: CASSLTGGPGELFF.

CDR3 DNA: TGTGCCAGCAGTGAAGTAGGCGGAAACACTGAAGCTTTCTTT. Translating gives CASSEVGGNTEAFF. The chain combines TRBV6-1 with TRBJ1-1, with unresolved D. The CDR3 has 14 amino acids. Germline values: CDR1 MNHNS, CDR2 SASEGT. The V gene lost 1 base and the J gene lost 2 bases, with 8 bases spanning the gap.

The J gene is TRBJ2-1, the V gene TRBV7-8, with D perhaps TRBD1 (5 bases). Trimming stripped 4 bases from V and 9 bases from J, with 22 bases between. The germline V gene has CDR1 SGHVS and CDR2 FQNEAQ. The CDR3 length is 16 residues. DNA for the CDR3: TGTGCCAGCAGCTCCTCGCAGGGTCATCAACGCCCTGAGCAGTTCTTC. This codes for CASSSSQGHQRPEQFF.

Regarding this clone: This CDR3 is missing its conserved last phenylalanine or tryptophan, likely due to a read error. The gene calls are TRBV28 and TRBJ1-2; TRBD1 agrees at 8 bases. Germline V gene data show CDR1 as MDHEN and CDR2 as SYDVKM. The CDR3 runs 15 residues. The junction had 14 bases not matched to a gene; V was cut back by 6 bases and J by 8 bases. The CDR3 protein is CASRPPAGQGSGYTS. The DNA of the CDR3 is TGTGCCAGCAGACCCCCCGCAGGACAGGGTAGCGGCTACACCTCC.

This chain uses TRBV4-1 with TRBJ2-7, with 12 bases aligning to TRBD2. The CDR3 runs 17 residues. Germline V gene lookup returns CDR1 MGHRA and CDR2 YSYEKL. V dropped 1 base and J dropped 2; count of bases not matched to a gene: 6. CDR3 DNA sequence: TGCGCCAGCAGCCAAGGACTAGCGGGAGTGGTTACCTACGAGCAGTACTTC. Translation gives CASSQGLAGVVTYEQYF.

This clone appeared a single time. Being one base from a much bigger clone, this may be a read error. Other DNA sequences in the sample encode the same CDR3. The chain links TRBV29-1 to TRBJ1-1; 8 bases line up with TRBD1. The CDR3 covers 12 residues. Germline loops: CDR1 SQVTM, CDR2 ANQGSEA. This chain's CDR3 is CSGKDRVAEAFF. The CDR3 DNA reads as TGCAGCGGGAAGGACAGGGTCGCTGAAGCTTTCTTC.

Only a few counts were recorded for this clone. The CDR3 reads CAISDLAGHVQYF. CDR3 coding DNA: TGTGCCATCAGTGATTTAGCGGGTCATGTGCAGTACTTC. This chain uses TRBV10-3 with TRBJ2-5, with 7 bases matching TRBD2. Germline V gene data show CDR1 as ENHRY and CDR2 as SYGVKD. The CDR3 loop spans 13 amino acids. The V gene end was trimmed by 3 bases and the J gene end by 11 bases; junction bases not matched to a gene: 9.